Here is one T cell receptor (beta chain) with its context. The antigen remains undetermined. Sequencing was performed with immunoSEQ multiplex PCR; in TCRdb, only in-frame clones are kept and a portion is missing. Altogether tens of thousands of clones are present, just over 95% being singletons, with the ten largest covering roughly 4.7%. This specimen comes from a study of cytomegalovirus exposure and HLA in healthy donors. The donors were members of the validation cohort comprising 100 to 150 subjects, separate from the roughly 730-subject first cohort. Study-wide findings and caveats: The study flagged some 170 TCR beta chains as cytomegalovirus-associated. Confirmation was obtained in vitro that three CMV-associated chains are specific for CMV antigens.

Germline lookup yields CDR1 SGHDT and CDR2 YYEEEE. After removal of 4 bases from V and 2 bases from J, the junction contained 4 bases not matched to a gene. The CDR3 spans 15 residues. The sample taken for sequencing was PBMCs. The clonotype was recovered from a young woman in good health and CMV-seropositive. The chain carries TRBV5-6 and TRBJ2-1; 9 bases align to TRBD2. The CDR3 sequence: CASSPGLAPYNEQFF. CDR3 nucleotides: TGTGCCAGCAGCCCCGGACTAGCGCCCTACAATGAGCAGTTCTTC.